The 10 T cell receptor beta chains listed next were all sequenced from one sample in a study of blood T cell repertoires in COVID-19. TCRdb's copy holds only in-frame clones and misses some; the assay was immunoSEQ multiplex PCR. The table lists 110,000 to 150,000 clones, about nine tenths of them singletons. Sequenced input: PBMCs or T cells enriched from blood (not recorded which). All receptors come from a man aged 50 to 60 who had recovered from COVID-19.

V gene TRBV7-9 combines with J gene TRBJ2-7; 10 nucleotides match TRBD1. CDR1 and CDR2 from the germline V gene are SEHNR and FQNEAQ (reference sequence). J gave up 6 bases and V 0 bases, and 8 bases lay outside the gene matches. CDR3 length equals 16 residues. The CDR3, as DNA: TGTGCCAGCAGCTTAGCGCATGACAGGGGGCGGTTCGAGCAGTACTTC. It encodes CASSLAHDRGRFEQYF.

The genes are TRBV19 and TRBJ2-5; D is perhaps TRBD2 (5 bases). The CDR3 contains 14 residues. Germline V gives CDR1 LNHDA, CDR2 SQIVND (reference sequence). V was clipped by 0 bases and J by 5 bases, with 10 bases between them. DNA for the CDR3: TGTGCCAGTAGTATAGACCGAGGGCTGGAGACCCAGTACTTC. Amino acids: CASSIDRGLETQYF.

The chain couples TRBV9 to TRBJ2-2, with TRBD2 matching over 10 bases. Germline CDR1 and CDR2: SGDLS and YYNGEE. CDR3 length: 16 amino acids. J gave up 0 bases and V 4 bases, and 3 bases lay outside the gene matches. The CDR3 sequence is CASSPTSGTNTGELFF. In DNA, the CDR3 is TGTGCCAGCAGCCCCACTAGCGGGACGAACACCGGGGAGCTGTTTTTT.

The chain couples TRBV28 to TRBJ2-7, with 9 positions matching TRBD1. V trimming: 6 bases; J trimming: 5 bases; junction bases outside the gene matches: 11. Germline V CDR1 and CDR2: MDHEN, SYDVKM. The CDR3 consists of 15 residues. CDR3 amino acids: CASRPPGQGLHEQYV. The CDR3, as DNA: TGTGCCAGCAGACCTCCGGGACAGGGCCTGCACGAGCAGTACGTC.

This clone has just a few counts. The chain links TRBV7-2 to TRBJ2-7, with D tentatively TRBD2 (5 bases). V shed 5 bases and J shed 0 bases, with 11 bases lying between them. The germline V gene encodes CDR1 SGHTA and CDR2 FQGNSA. The CDR3 spans 14 residues. The CDR3 DNA is TGTGCCAGCAGCGCAGAAACTAGCTCCTACGAGCAGTACTTC. Its protein is CASSAETSSYEQYF.

This chain joins TRBV5-4 and TRBJ1-5; 7 positions match TRBD1. Per germline, CDR1 SGHNT and CDR2 YYREEE (reference sequence). The V gene end was trimmed by 0 bases and the J gene end by 12 bases; junction bases not matched to a gene: 15. The CDR3 length is 16 residues. The CDR3 coding sequence is TGTGCCAGCAGCTTGGGGACAGGTTCGGCTGTTGGAAACCAGCATTTT. Amino acid sequence: CASSLGTGSAVGNQHF. The full variable domain, its missing parts supplied by reference TRBV5-4 and TRBJ1-5, is ETGVTQSPTHLIKTRGQQVTLRCSSQSGHNTVSWYQQALGQGPQFIFQYYREEENGRGNFPPRFSGLQFPNYSSELNVNALELDDSALYLCASSLGTGSAVGNQHFGDGTRLSIL.

This rearrangement joins TRBV24-1 to TRBJ1-5; 7 bases are a match to TRBD1. Germline trimming cut 3 bases from V and 2 bases from J; bases unmatched to any gene: 6. Germline lookup yields CDR1 KGHDR and CDR2 SFDVKD. The CDR3 consists of 16 residues. The CDR3 DNA follows: TGTGCCACCAGTGATCGACAGGGAGGCGGCAATCAGCCCCAGCATTTT. Its translation: CATSDRQGGGNQPQHF.

This chain connects TRBV5-1 to TRBJ2-2; the match to TRBD1 covers 10 bases. V dropped 0 bases and J dropped 4; count of bases not matched to a gene: 3. The CDR3 length is 16 residues. The germline gives CDR1 SGHRS, CDR2 YFSETQ. The CDR3 region has the DNA TGCGCCAGCAGCTTGGGCCGGACAGGGGGCACCGGGGAGCTGTTTTTT. Protein sequence: CASSLGRTGGTGELFF.

This chain uses TRBV4-3 with TRBJ1-4, with 8 bases fitting TRBD1. The CDR3 extends over 15 amino acids. Germline loops: CDR1 LGHNA, CDR2 YSLEER. J was trimmed by 8 bases and V by 5 bases; bases with no gene match: 10. The CDR3 sequence: CASSVNGQGREKLFF. The CDR3 DNA reads as TGCGCCAGCAGCGTTAACGGACAGGGCAGGGAAAAACTGTTTTTT.

The J gene is TRBJ2-3, the V gene TRBV10-2, with 8 nucleotides matching TRBD2. The CDR3 runs to 15 residues. The germline gives CDR1 WSHSY, CDR2 SAAADI. The V segment lost 7 bases and the J segment 3 bases; nucleotides outside the gene matches: 9. The CDR3 sequence: CASTEEGLVTDTQYF. CDR3 DNA: TGCGCCAGCACCGAGGAGGGACTAGTGACAGATACGCAGTATTTT.